The 17 T cell receptor beta chains below come from one sample, sequenced in a study of blood T cell repertoires in COVID-19. Some clones are missing from TCRdb's copy, which holds only in-frame ones; the method was immunoSEQ multiplex PCR. The table records 150,000 or so clones, around 74% of them present only once. The sequencing sample was made of peripheral blood. The receptor source for this set is a woman aged 80 or over with acute or convalescent COVID-19.

This chain uses TRBV4-1 with TRBJ2-1, with D possibly being TRBD2 (6 bases). The CDR3 contains 16 residues. V shed 1 base and J shed 0 bases, with 10 bases lying between them. Germline CDR1 and CDR2: MGHRA and YSYEKL. CDR3 residues: CASSQASDSSYNEQFF. CDR3 DNA: TGCGCCAGCAGCCAAGCTAGCGATTCCTCCTACAATGAGCAGTTCTTC.

This chain connects TRBV2 to TRBJ1-5; D gene uncertain. Trimming took 6 bases from V and 1 from J, leaving 10 bases between them. Germline-derived CDR1 and CDR2 are SNHLY and FYNNEI. The CDR3 totals 14 residues. The CDR3 protein is CASRAGLSNQPQHF. The CDR3 coding sequence is TGTGCCAGCAGAGCTGGACTAAGCAATCAGCCCCAGCATTTT.

The chain joins TRBV14 to TRBJ1-6; D unclear. V lost 2 bases and J lost 6, with 17 bases in between. Germline CDR1 is SGHDN and CDR2 is FVKESK. The CDR3 consists of 17 residues. CDR3 sequence: CASSQPRAGDLNSPLHF. Written as DNA, the CDR3 is TGTGCCAGCAGCCAACCCCGGGCGGGAGACCTTAATTCACCCCTCCACTTT.

This clone was recorded a few times. The V and J genes are TRBV2 and TRBJ2-1; 8 bases map to TRBD2. V was pared by 4 bases and J by 5 bases, with 4 bases of the junction left unmatched. Germline V gene data show CDR1 as SNHLY and CDR2 as FYNNEI. This CDR3 comprises 14 residues. The CDR3 nucleotides are TGTGCCAGCAGTGTGACTAGCGAGAACAATGAGCAGTTCTTC. This encodes CASSVTSENNEQFF.

The chain has TRBV7-2 and TRBJ2-7, with a possible D match to TRBD2 (6 bases). In germline, CDR1 is SGHTA, CDR2 FQGNSA. V was clipped by 6 bases and J by 3 bases, with 15 bases between them. This CDR3 is 14 amino acids long. CDR3 bases: TGTGCCAGCAGGCCGGGTCTGGAGGGCTACGAGCAGTACTTC. Amino acids: CASRPGLEGYEQYF.

The CDR3 nucleotides read TGCGCCAGCAGTATGACTAGCGGACAACGACAAGAGACCCAGTACTTC. It codes for CASSMTSGQRQETQYF. The V gene is TRBV5-1, the J gene TRBJ2-5, with 9 bases lining up with TRBD2. Germline CDR1 and CDR2: SGHRS and YFSETQ. This CDR3 has 16 residues. J lost 2 bases, V lost 5 bases, and 10 bases had no gene match.

This clone was counted between two and nine times. The rearrangement uses TRBV21-1 and TRBJ2-1; the D call in the table, TRBD2, was not verified against the DNA. TRBV21-1 is labeled a pseudogene. There are 12 residues in the CDR3. The CDR3 is CASSKNRGEGFF. The DNA for the CDR3 is TGTGCCAGCAGCAAAAATCGAGGGGAGGGGTTCTTC.

This clone was observed at least ten times. The V gene is TRBV10-3, the J gene TRBJ1-1; the D is unclear. The CDR3 is 13 amino acids. From germline, CDR1 is ENHRY and CDR2 SYGVKD. V gave up 0 bases and J gave up 3 bases, with 5 bases separating them. CDR3 in amino acids: CAISESTDTEAFF. CDR3 DNA sequence: TGTGCCATCAGTGAGTCAACAGACACTGAAGCTTTCTTT.

This clone was seen only once. The V and J genes are TRBV5-4 and TRBJ2-2, with 8 bases aligning to TRBD2. The V gene's germline CDR1 is SGHNT and CDR2 YYREEE (reference sequence). V shed 0 bases and J 5 bases; nucleotides not matched to a gene: 6. This CDR3 contains 16 residues. CDR3 region: CASSLEAGALTGELFF. The CDR3 coding sequence is TGTGCCAGCAGCTTGGAAGCGGGAGCGCTTACCGGGGAGCTGTTTTTT.

The chain combines TRBV7-9 with TRBJ2-7; TRBD1 matches at 8 bases. This CDR3 has 13 residues. CDR1 SEHNR and CDR2 FQNEAQ come from the germline V gene (reference sequence). The V segment lost 1 base and the J segment 6 bases; nucleotides outside the gene matches: 2. The CDR3 protein is CASSLDRGVEQYF. CDR3 bases: TGTGCCAGCAGCTTAGACAGGGGGGTCGAGCAGTACTTC.

This clone is a singleton in its sample. CDR3 coding DNA: TGTGCCAGCAGTTGGACTGGGGAGGCTGAAGCTTTCTTT. The encoded protein is CASSWTGEAEAFF. The V gene is TRBV12-3 or TRBV12-4, the J gene TRBJ1-1; the D is unclear. The CDR3 is made up of 13 amino acids. V was clipped by 4 bases and J by 6 bases, with 12 bases between them.

The chain links TRBV5-1 to TRBJ2-7; TRBD1 aligns across 8 bases. Per germline, CDR1 SGHRS and CDR2 YFSETQ. The CDR3 has 15 residues. V shed 4 bases, J shed 1 base, and the junction held 7 bases outside the gene matches. The CDR3 loop is CASSIMTGASYEQYF. CDR3 nucleotide sequence: TGCGCCAGCAGCATCATGACAGGGGCGTCCTACGAGCAGTACTTC.

The rearrangement joins TRBV30 to TRBJ2-3; a possible D gene is TRBD1 (6 bases). Between the trimmed V and J ends, which lost 2 bases and 6 bases, there was a span of 27 bases. From germline, CDR1 is GTSNPN and CDR2 SVGIG (reference sequence). The CDR3 has 18 amino acids. CDR3 coding DNA: TGTGCCTGGAGTCACTGGGGACAACTGGGACCCAGAGGGGATACGCAGTATTTT. Its translation: CAWSHWGQLGPRGDTQYF.

The chain links TRBV5-4 to TRBJ2-2; 13 positions agree with TRBD2. In germline, CDR1 is SGHNT, CDR2 YYREEE (reference sequence). Germline trimming cut 6 bases from V and 4 bases from J; bases unmatched to any gene: 6. The CDR3 loop spans 16 amino acids. This chain's CDR3 is CASKGLAGDSTGELFF. In nucleotides, the CDR3 is TGTGCCAGCAAAGGACTAGCGGGAGACTCCACCGGGGAGCTGTTTTTT.

The CDR3 DNA reads as TGTGCCAGCAGCTTGGGAACGGGGAACTATGGCTACACCTTC. Its translation: CASSLGTGNYGYTF. The rearrangement uses TRBV5-4 and TRBJ1-2; D not resolved. The CDR3 loop spans 14 amino acids. Germline V gene sequence: CDR1 SGHNT, CDR2 YYREEE (reference sequence). V lost 0 bases, J lost 2 bases, and 8 bases lay in between.

In DNA form, the CDR3 reads TGTGCGAGCGAACAGGGACTACGGCAGACCCAGTACTTC. Translating it yields CASEQGLRQTQYF. The gene calls are TRBV10-3 and TRBJ2-5, with TRBD2 as a possible D gene (7 bases). The CDR3 consists of 13 residues. Germline values: CDR1 ENHRY, CDR2 SYGVKD.

This chain joins TRBV5-1 and TRBJ2-1; 11 bases map to TRBD2. After removal of 2 bases from V and 7 bases from J, the junction contained 2 bases not matched to a gene. Germline lookup yields CDR1 SGHRS and CDR2 YFSETQ. CDR3 length: 14 residues. The DNA for the CDR3 is TGCGCCAGCAGCTTAACTAGCGGGAGTAATGAGCAGTTCTTC. Translated, it gives CASSLTSGSNEQFF.